Following are 9 T cell receptor beta chains from one sample sequenced in a study of PD-L1 blockade in urothelial cancer. Time point reported: peripheral blood 6 weeks after treatment start. Profiled with immunoSEQ multiplex PCR; TCRdb holds only in-frame clones, not every one. The sample carries some 120,000 clones, around 89% recorded once. Sequencing used PBMCs, obtained around atezolizumab (anti-PD-L1) treatment. These receptors were obtained from a man aged 55 to 70 with urothelial cancer.

The CDR3 nucleotides are TGTGCCAGCAGTGAACGGGACTATGGCTACACCTTC. Its protein is CASSERDYGYTF. J is TRBJ1-2 and V is TRBV6-1; D is undetermined. This CDR3 spans 12 amino acids. V was shortened by 2 bases and J by 3 bases, with 4 bases between the two germline ends. Germline V gene data show CDR1 as MNHNS and CDR2 as SASEGT.

The J gene is TRBJ2-7, the V gene TRBV6-6; 9 bases match TRBD1. Germline lookup yields CDR1 MNHNY and CDR2 SVGAGI (reference sequence). This CDR3 has 15 residues. V lost 6 bases to trimming and J lost 1 base; unmatched junction nucleotides: 7. CDR3 sequence (DNA): TGTGCCAGCAGCCAAGGACAGGGGATATCCTACGAGCAGTACTTC. Protein product: CASSQGQGISYEQYF.

The CDR3 DNA reads TGTGCCATCAGTGGAACGGGTAAAGAGACCCAGTACTTC. The encoded protein is CAISGTGKETQYF. This chain joins TRBV10-3 and TRBJ2-5; D is unclear. The CDR3 has 13 amino acids. Germline CDR1 is ENHRY and CDR2 is SYGVKD. Trimming removed 4 bases at V and 3 bases at J, with 9 bases between.

The chain is built from TRBV19 and TRBJ1-1; D not certain. V lost 6 bases and J lost 4, with 12 bases in between. This CDR3 contains 13 residues. The germline V gene encodes CDR1 LNHDA and CDR2 SQIVND (reference sequence). CDR3 nucleotide sequence: TGTGCCAGTAGCCCCCTATCGTCCACTGAAGCTTTCTTT. This translates into CASSPLSSTEAFF.

V gene TRBV15 combines with J gene TRBJ2-1, with TRBD2 as a possible D gene (7 bases). The length of the CDR3 is 17 residues. Germline V lookup: CDR1 LNHNV, CDR2 YYDKDF (reference sequence). V was shortened by 0 bases and J by 8 bases, with 20 bases between the two germline ends. The CDR3 spells CATSRDQSAGARDEQFF. The CDR3 nucleotides read TGTGCCACCAGCAGAGATCAATCGGCGGGGGCGAGGGATGAGCAGTTCTTC.

The rearrangement uses TRBV6-1 and TRBJ2-2; D uncertain. The CDR3 loop spans 14 amino acids. Trimming shortened V by 3 bases and J by 3 bases, and 8 bases separated the two germline ends. The V gene's germline CDR1 is MNHNS and CDR2 SASEGT. The CDR3 reads CASSDLAYTGELFF. The CDR3 nucleotides read TGTGCCAGCAGTGATTTAGCATACACCGGGGAGCTGTTTTTT.

The chain is built from TRBV12-5 and TRBJ2-3; D possibly corresponds to TRBD1 (5 bases). From germline, CDR1 is LGHNT and CDR2 FRNRAP. The CDR3 has 13 residues. Trimming pared 7 bases from V and 2 bases from J, leaving 10 bases between. This CDR3 reads CASVAGITDTQYF. The CDR3 DNA is TGTGCTAGTGTGGCAGGGATCACAGATACGCAGTATTTT.

The V gene is TRBV2, the J gene TRBJ2-7, with 10 nucleotides matching TRBD1. The germline gives CDR1 SNHLY, CDR2 FYNNEI. V lost 5 bases to trimming and J lost 2 bases; unmatched junction nucleotides: 6. CDR3 size: 15 residues. This CDR3 reads CASSSGTGVTYEQYF. The CDR3 nucleotides read TGTGCCAGCAGTTCCGGGACAGGGGTAACCTACGAGCAGTACTTC.

This chain links TRBV27 with TRBJ2-5; D call uncertain. The ends were cut back, 1 base at V and 1 base at J, with 4 bases in the middle. The CDR3 has 13 amino acids. CDR1 and CDR2 from the germline V gene are MNHEY and SMNVEV (reference sequence). The CDR3 nucleotides read TGTGCCAGCAGTTTATACGGCCAAGAGACCCAGTACTTC. Encoded protein: CASSLYGQETQYF.